This T cell receptor beta chain was observed in a study of blood T cell repertoires in COVID-19. Study-wide background: The cDNA or gDNA used as material had been derived from T cells, B-cell-depleted T cells, or PBMCs.

The CDR3 contains 20 residues. Trimming removed 0 bases from V and 2 bases from J; junction bases left unmatched: 16. Germline CDR1 LNHNV, CDR2 YYDKDF (reference sequence). Data came from immunoSEQ multiplex PCR; TCRdb stores just in-frame clones and leaves some out. Here the sample spans about 270,000 clones, around 90% being singletons. The sequence derives from a woman aged 45-59 years who had recovered from COVID-19. Specimen: PBMCs or T cells enriched from blood (not recorded which). This chain connects TRBV15 to TRBJ1-5; TRBD1 aligns across 7 bases. The CDR3, as DNA: TGTGCCACCAGCAGAGATAGTCCGGGACAGCGATACGTGCGCAATCAGCCCCAGCATTTT. It encodes CATSRDSPGQRYVRNQPQHF.